One TCR beta chain is described in this entry. This specimen comes from a study of blood T cell repertoires in COVID-19. In the study overall: T cells, B-cell-depleted T cells, or PBMCs provided the cDNA or gDNA that served as material.

Original data processing: Reference gene primer amplification gave nucleated cell count estimates. Some clones are missing from TCRdb's copy, which holds only in-frame ones; the method was immunoSEQ multiplex PCR. From that table come the V and J calls and clone size; the DNA was used to work out D and trimming. The sample records hundreds of thousands of clones, 75% to 90% being singletons. Individuals aged roughly 18 to 95 years were recruited from 24 US areas. Assignments of participants to cohorts depended upon their own reported clinical history. This CDR3 has 14 amino acids. J gave up 6 bases and V 0 bases, and 6 bases lay outside the gene matches. Germline V lookup: CDR1 SGHDT, CDR2 YYEEEE.

This clonotype was obtained from a man between 18 and 29 years old who had recovered from COVID-19. The sample was PBMCs or T cells enriched from blood (not recorded which). The rearrangement links TRBV5-6 to TRBJ2-7, with 7 bases matching TRBD1. The CDR3 DNA follows: TGTGCCAGCAGCTTGGCCGACAGGGTTGGCGAGCAGTACTTC. Amino acid sequence: CASSLADRVGEQYF.